Below are 21 T cell receptor beta chains sequenced from a single sample in a study of blood T cell repertoires in COVID-19 (dated by TCRdb to 2019 to 2021). To prepare the library, the immunoSEQ multiplex PCR assay was applied. Not all clones reach the TCRdb copy of this immuneACCESS table, which keeps in-frame sequences only. Checked studies attribute under half of the gap to unresolved V genes and leave the rest unexplained. The table for this sample lists approximately 230,000 clones; roughly 89% of them were counted only once. About 2.2% of the sample is held by the ten biggest clonotypes. What was sequenced was peripheral blood. These receptors were collected from a man aged 30 to 45 who had recovered from COVID-19.

A single count supports this clone. V gene TRBV20-1 combines with J gene TRBJ1-4; TRBD1 matches at 7 bases. Germline loops: CDR1 DFQATT, CDR2 SNEGSKA (reference sequence). The J segment lost 7 bases and the V segment lost 3 bases, leaving 8 bases of the junction unmatched. CDR3 length: 14 residues. CDR3 residues: CSASIETGSEKLFF. CDR3 coding DNA: TGCAGTGCTAGTATAGAGACAGGGAGTGAAAAACTGTTTTTT.

In nucleotides, the CDR3 is TGTGCCAGCAGCCAAGATGGGGCCCCGGGCGAAAAACTGTTTTTT. Its protein is CASSQDGAPGEKLFF. V is TRBV4-2 and J is TRBJ1-4; D is possibly TRBD1 (5 bases). The germline V and J ends were trimmed by 0 bases and 8 bases, with 13 bases remaining between them. Looked up from germline, CDR1 is LGHNA and CDR2 is YNFKEQ. This CDR3 contains 15 residues.

This clone was counted only a few times. This sequence joins TRBV7-2 and TRBJ1-2; tentative D call: TRBD1 (6 bases). This CDR3 has 13 residues. V shed 5 bases and J shed 8 bases, with 15 bases lying between them. The germline CDR1 and CDR2 sequences are SGHTA and FQGNSA. The DNA for the CDR3 is TGTGCCAGCAGCCCGGGGGGGGCGCGGGGCTACACCTTC. Translated: CASSPGGARGYTF.

The J gene is TRBJ2-7, the V gene TRBV5-4; D possibly corresponds to TRBD2 (6 bases). The CDR3 spans 16 residues. The germline V and J ends were trimmed by 5 bases and 2 bases, with 20 bases remaining between them. CDR1 and CDR2 from the germline V gene are SGHNT and YYREEE (reference sequence). The CDR3 DNA follows: TGTGCCAGCAGGCGATACTCTAGCGAACTTACCTACGAGCAGTACTTC. Translation: CASRRYSSELTYEQYF.

This chain uses TRBV10-1 with TRBJ2-7; no reliable D call. This CDR3 is 12 amino acids long. CDR1 is WNHNN and CDR2 is SYGVQD in the germline V gene (reference sequence). The ends were cut back, 3 bases at V and 2 bases at J, with 5 bases in the middle. The CDR3 region has the DNA TGCGCCAGCAGTGACCCTCCCTACGAGCAGTACTTC. Translating gives CASSDPPYEQYF.

V is TRBV5-4 and J is TRBJ2-2, with 8 bases fitting TRBD2. V shed 4 bases and J 6 bases; nucleotides not matched to a gene: 11. The CDR3 is made up of 16 amino acids. CDR1 and CDR2 from the germline V gene are SGHNT and YYREEE (reference sequence). CDR3 nucleotide sequence: TGTGCCAGCAGCACCCGGGGGGGTGGGAAAGCCGGGGAGCTGTTTTTT. Translation gives CASSTRGGGKAGELFF.

V is TRBV7-6 and J is TRBJ2-2, with 7 bases fitting TRBD2. Germline values: CDR1 SGHVS, CDR2 FNYEAQ. V gave up 3 bases and J gave up 5 bases; unmatched junction bases: 6. The CDR3 covers 15 residues. DNA for the CDR3: TGTGCCAGCAGCTTCGGGCTAGCGGCTACCGGGGAGCTGTTTTTT. Encoded protein: CASSFGLAATGELFF. The full variable domain, in which reference TRBV7-6 and TRBJ2-2 provide the parts outside the CDR3, is GAGVSQSPRYKVTKRGQDVALRCDPISGHVSLYWYRQALGQGPEFLTYFNYEAQQDKSGLPNDRFSAERPEGSISTLTIQRTEQRDSAMYRCASSFGLAATGELFFGEGSRLTVL.

J is TRBJ2-7 and V is TRBV10-3, with D maybe TRBD2 (5 bases). CDR3 size: 13 residues. CDR1 ENHRY and CDR2 SYGVKD come from the germline V gene. Trimming cost V 3 bases and J 7 bases, with 13 bases left between them. In DNA, the CDR3 is TGTGCCATCAGTGACGGGCCTCCGGGGGAGCAGTACTTC. Translation gives CAISDGPPGEQYF.

The rearrangement uses TRBV2 and TRBJ2-7; D is undetermined. This CDR3 has 11 amino acids. CDR1 is SNHLY and CDR2 is FYNNEI in the germline V gene. The V end lost 9 bases, the J end lost 3 bases, and 9 bases lay between the germline ends. CDR3 region: CASTVFYEQYF. For the CDR3, the DNA is TGTGCCAGTACAGTGTTCTACGAGCAGTACTTC.

This rearrangement joins TRBV2 to TRBJ2-7, with TRBD1 matching 8 bases. CDR1 is SNHLY, CDR2 FYNNEI, per germline. This CDR3 is 15 amino acids long. V was clipped by 10 bases and J by 3 bases; unmatched bases: 14. The CDR3 DNA follows: TGTGCCATGGAGGTGCAGGGACAGGACGTCTACGAGCAGTACTTC. It yields the protein CAMEVQGQDVYEQYF. The full variable domain, completed using reference TRBV2 and TRBJ2-7, is EPEVTQTPSHQVTQMGQEVILRCVPISNHLYFYWYRQILGQKVEFLVSFYNNEISEKSEIFDDQFSVERPDGSNFTLKIRSTKLEDSAMYFCAMEVQGQDVYEQYFGPGTRLTVT.

The V call is TRBV9, the J call TRBJ2-2; the match to TRBD2 covers 10 bases. V shed 10 bases, J shed 4 bases, and the junction held 10 bases outside the gene matches. Germline values: CDR1 SGDLS, CDR2 YYNGEE. The CDR3 is 15 amino acids. This CDR3 reads CASRRASGGTGELFF. CDR3 coding DNA: TGTGCCTCCCGGAGGGCTAGCGGGGGCACCGGGGAGCTGTTTTTT.

This chain joins TRBV11-2 and TRBJ2-5, with TRBD2 as a possible D gene (5 bases). This CDR3 has 13 residues. Germline V gene lookup returns CDR1 SGHAT and CDR2 FQNNGV. V was clipped by 2 bases and J by 5 bases, with 9 bases between them. DNA for the CDR3: TGTGCCAGCAGCTTAAACCGCGGGGAGACCCAGTACTTC. Its translation: CASSLNRGETQYF.

This clone was seen a single time. The rearrangement uses TRBV5-1 and TRBJ2-2, with D possibly TRBD1 on 5 matching bases. With 2 bases removed from V and 4 bases from J, the gap between germline ends came to 12 bases. Germline assignment: CDR1 SGHRS and CDR2 YFSETQ. The CDR3 length is 15 residues. CDR3 in amino acids: CASSLTDSPTGELFF. The CDR3, as DNA: TGCGCCAGCAGCTTAACAGACAGTCCCACCGGGGAGCTGTTTTTT.

This clone occurred once. This sequence joins TRBV30 and TRBJ2-3; D remains ambiguous. The CDR3 sequence is 12 residues long. Germline assignment: CDR1 GTSNPN and CDR2 SVGIG (reference sequence). Trimming cost V 8 bases and J 3 bases, with 12 bases left between them. CDR3 loop: CAHEVPTDTQYF. Written as DNA, the CDR3 is TGTGCCCACGAGGTTCCGACAGATACGCAGTATTTT. The variable domain in full, with the rest retrieved from reference TRBV30 and TRBJ2-3, is SQTIHQWPATLVQPVGSPLSLECTVEGTSNPNLYWYRQAAGRGLQLLFYSVGIGQISSEVPQNLSASRPQDRQFILSSKKLLLSDSGFYLCAHEVPTDTQYFGPGTRLTVL.

V is TRBV11-3 and J is TRBJ2-2, with unresolved D. The germline CDR1 and CDR2 sequences are SGHNT and YENEEA. V was pared by 5 bases and J by 1 base, with 8 bases between. The CDR3 runs 14 residues. The CDR3 is CASSATENTGELFF. The CDR3 bases are TGTGCCAGCAGCGCAACAGAGAACACCGGGGAGCTGTTTTTT.

The chain couples TRBV7-2 to TRBJ2-2; 7 bases align to TRBD2. Germline values: CDR1 SGHTA, CDR2 FQGNSA. Trimming cost V 1 base and J 6 bases; bases outside gene matches: 8. The CDR3 has 16 amino acids. CDR3 residues: CASSLDSSGGAGELFF. The CDR3 DNA sequence: TGTGCCAGCAGCTTAGACTCTAGCGGTGGGGCCGGGGAGCTGTTTTTT.

The V and J genes are TRBV27 and TRBJ2-1; 9 bases line up with TRBD2. Germline trimming cut 3 bases from V and 12 bases from J; bases unmatched to any gene: 12. The CDR3 is made up of 15 amino acids. CDR1 is MNHEY and CDR2 is SMNVEV in the germline V gene (reference sequence). CDR3 in amino acids: CASSFGSGGVSSQFF. CDR3 in DNA: TGTGCCAGCAGTTTTGGTAGCGGGGGCGTTTCCTCGCAGTTCTTC.

This rearrangement joins TRBV6-6 to TRBJ1-1; D is undetermined. Germline CDR1 and CDR2: MNHNY and SVGAGI (reference sequence). The CDR3 runs to 12 residues. V gave up 4 bases and J gave up 3 bases, with 6 bases separating them. In DNA form, the CDR3 reads TGTGCCAGCAGTTTTAGTGACACTGAAGCTTTCTTT. The encoded protein is CASSFSDTEAFF.

The chain combines TRBV6-5 with TRBJ2-7; 9 bases line up with TRBD1. The CDR3 contains 13 residues. From germline, CDR1 is MNHEY and CDR2 SVGAGI. V shed 7 bases and J 5 bases; nucleotides not matched to a gene: 6. CDR3 protein: CASIWTGDNEQYF. For the CDR3, the DNA is TGTGCCAGCATCTGGACAGGGGACAACGAGCAGTACTTC.

The chain joins TRBV5-1 to TRBJ2-7; 9 nucleotides agree with TRBD1. Germline lookup yields CDR1 SGHRS and CDR2 YFSETQ. The CDR3 consists of 15 residues. Trimming took 3 bases from V and 2 from J; bases not matched to a gene: 6. The CDR3 region has the DNA TGCGCCAGCAGCTCCGGGACAGGGCTTGCCTACGAGCAGTACTTC. The encoded protein is CASSSGTGLAYEQYF.

The chain recombines TRBV12-3 or TRBV12-4 with TRBJ2-1; 7 bases are a match to TRBD1. V shed 6 bases, J shed 9 bases, and the junction held 8 bases outside the gene matches. The CDR3 extends over 13 amino acids. The CDR3 sequence is CASRPGTDGEQFF. The DNA for the CDR3 is TGTGCCAGCAGACCCGGGACAGATGGTGAGCAGTTCTTC.